This TCR beta chain emerged from a study of T cell responses to AZD1222 COVID-19 vaccine. At the level of the study: Pooled samples include second doses given at about 4 or 12 weeks.

Study results and limitations: Spike-wide coverage was observed for vaccine-associated CD4 TCRs, with dominant responses at 160-218 and 743-854.

CDR3 size: 12 residues. The germline V and J ends were trimmed by 4 bases and 8 bases, with 9 bases remaining between them. Per the germline V gene, CDR1 is MGHDK and CDR2 is SYGVNS. As for this clone: The target antigen is unknown.

Repertoires were generated with immunoSEQ multiplex PCR, while TCRdb's copy carries only in-frame clones and drops some. The repertoire holds fewer than 120,000 clones, with less than 95% as singletons. The clonotype originates from an adult in good health. The J gene is TRBJ2-1, the V gene TRBV25-1; D is perhaps TRBD1 (6 bases). Sample: peripheral blood, taken on day 0 of AZD1222 vaccination. CDR3 residues: CASSGNRDEQFF. The CDR3 DNA follows: TGTGCCAGCAGTGGAAACAGGGATGAGCAGTTCTTC.